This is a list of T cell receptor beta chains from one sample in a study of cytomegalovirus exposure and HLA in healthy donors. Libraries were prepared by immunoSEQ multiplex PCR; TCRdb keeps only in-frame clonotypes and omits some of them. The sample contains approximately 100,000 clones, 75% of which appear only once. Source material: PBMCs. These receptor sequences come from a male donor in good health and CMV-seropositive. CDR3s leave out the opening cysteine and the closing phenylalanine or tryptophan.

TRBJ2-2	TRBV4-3	ASSPDKGGGASTGELF
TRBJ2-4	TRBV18	ASSADRGQNIQY
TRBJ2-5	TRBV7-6	ASSLAAPTSTWTQY
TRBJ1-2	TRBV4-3	ASSQDRSRENYGYT
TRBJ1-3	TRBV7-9	ASSLAQGNTIY
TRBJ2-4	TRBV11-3	ASSGRRGKGGNIQY
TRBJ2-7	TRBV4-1	ASSHELFPGRSYEQY
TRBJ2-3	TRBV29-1	SASPLTSTDTQY
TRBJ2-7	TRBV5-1	ASSQNTYEQY
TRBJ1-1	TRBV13	ASSPTPNTEAF
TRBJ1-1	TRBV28	ASSLMNTEAF
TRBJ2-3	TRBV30	AWSADLRGTDTQY
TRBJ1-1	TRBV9	ASSVAVQGTEAF
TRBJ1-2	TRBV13	ASSISGRLGLANYGYT
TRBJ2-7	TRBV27	ASSAPRLGGYEQY
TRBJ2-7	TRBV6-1	ASSEQTGGLYEQY
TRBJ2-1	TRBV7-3	ASSVQLTQYNEQF
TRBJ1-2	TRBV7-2	ASSYRDSNYGYT
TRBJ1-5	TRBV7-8	ASSSAGTGEQPQH
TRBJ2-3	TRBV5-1	ASSLAGNRAPTDTQY
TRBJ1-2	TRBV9	ASSVDPGRDYGYT
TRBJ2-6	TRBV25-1	ASTDDTVSGANVLT
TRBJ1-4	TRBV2	ASSYDRMGLF
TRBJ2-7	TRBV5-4	ASSLGTVEQY
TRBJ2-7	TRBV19	ASNYGQGYEQY
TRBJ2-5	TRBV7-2	ASSLWGLAGGETQY
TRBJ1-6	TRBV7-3	ASSLRVSGPNSPLH
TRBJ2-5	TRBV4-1	ASSQNSGETQY
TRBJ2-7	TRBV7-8	ASSLDPQGISYEQY
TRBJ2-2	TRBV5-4	ASSPYRPPFFANTGELF
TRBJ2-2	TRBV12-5	ASGFLLAGDNTGELF
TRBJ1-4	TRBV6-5	ASSFPGGGTNEKLF
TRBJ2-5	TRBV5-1	ASSSTRTSIDETQY
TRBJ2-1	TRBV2	ASSLLAAYNEQF
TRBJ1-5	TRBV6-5	ASGRGRQPQH
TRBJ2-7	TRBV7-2	ASSAPGQDNYEQY
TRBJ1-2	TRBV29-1	SLGTGASDGYT
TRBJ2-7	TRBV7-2	ASSLIAGGPYEQY
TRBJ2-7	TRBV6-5	ASSLFDRANYEQY
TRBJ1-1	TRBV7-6	ASSARTAVNEAF
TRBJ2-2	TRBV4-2	ASRKAGDTGELF
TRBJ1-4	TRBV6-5	ASSPTENEKLF
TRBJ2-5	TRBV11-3	ASSPPLGTGRETQY
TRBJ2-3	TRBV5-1	ASSPGGSTDTQY
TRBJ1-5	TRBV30	AWTTGGNQPQH
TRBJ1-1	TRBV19	ASSPGQGQEAF
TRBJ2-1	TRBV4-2	ASSQADAGGDEQF
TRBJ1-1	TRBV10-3	ATQAGGVNTEAF
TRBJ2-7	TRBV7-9	ATRTGTRQGGEQY
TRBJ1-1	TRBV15	ATSRDRTGVNTEAF
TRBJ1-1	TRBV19	ASRTGAQNTEAF
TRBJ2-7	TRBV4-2	ASSQDMERQAGEQY
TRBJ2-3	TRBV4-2	ASSQEGGGLTDTQY
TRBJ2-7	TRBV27	ASSSGQGYEQY
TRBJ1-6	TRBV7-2	ASSSRGVYNSPLH